This T cell receptor beta chain came from a study of blood T cell repertoires in COVID-19. Generated by immunoSEQ multiplex PCR, the TCRdb table keeps only in-frame clones and is missing some. The table records some 57,000 clones, 82% of them present only once. The TCR was taken from a man older than 75 with COVID-19, enrolled during active disease. Source material: peripheral blood.

Here the CDR3 reads CSVDRREGRTDTQYF. The CDR3 DNA sequence: TGCAGCGTTGATCGGCGGGAGGGTAGGACAGATACGCAGTATTTT. This rearrangement joins TRBV29-1 to TRBJ2-3, with TRBD2 matching 9 bases. V was clipped by 3 bases and J by 3 bases; unmatched bases: 7. Germline assignment: CDR1 SQVTM and CDR2 ANQGSEA. The CDR3 covers 15 residues.